This T cell receptor beta chain was sequenced during a study of blood T cell repertoires in COVID-19. Using immunoSEQ multiplex PCR, the repertoire was profiled, and TCRdb retains in-frame clones only, with some absent. Among 200,000 to 300,000 clones listed, about 80% were seen once. Sequencing was done on a sample of peripheral blood. The TCR originated in a man younger than 40 who had recovered from COVID-19.

CDR3 protein: CASSGPRSGGAEETQYF. The CDR3 DNA is TGTGCCAGCAGTGGGCCTAGGAGCGGGGGGGCCGAAGAGACCCAGTACTTC. The chain joins TRBV6-4 to TRBJ2-5; 10 bases are a match to TRBD2. CDR1 MRHNA and CDR2 SNTAGT come from the germline V gene. V was clipped by 4 bases and J by 3 bases; unmatched bases: 11. This CDR3 contains 17 residues.